This T cell receptor beta chain appears in the sequencing data of a study of cytomegalovirus exposure and HLA in healthy donors (dated by TCRdb to about 2017). Background for the entire study: In an earlier analysis of roughly 590 of the donors, 250 to 300 Gb of sequence data and 120 million or so unique TCR beta sequences from about 180 million T cells were reported. Roughly 300 gigabases of sequencing data and around 88 million unique TCR sequences made up an early release that covered several hundred HLA-typed donors. Among the roughly 400 genotyped donors, under 90% belonged to the genetic ancestry cluster associated with self-reported Caucasian donors. The study was designed to test whether signatures of past pathogen exposure could be identified by cataloging public T cell receptors. The study profiled the T cell repertoires of under 850 subjects by immunosequencing and related them to cytomegalovirus serostatus. In addition to the first cohort of 666 subjects, a separate validation cohort of 130 or so different subjects was used. To predict cytomegalovirus infection status, the study combined high-throughput TCR immunosequencing, statistical association of individual TCRs with disease status, and machine learning. A later analysis re-examined previously published TCR beta repertoires from 500 to 700 donors and added high-resolution HLA genotyping to investigate patterns of TCR occurrence. In the later analysis, no new phenotypic data were used to find candidate immune exposures; instead, reliance was placed on TCR beta sequences and their occurrence across donors. In an earlier analysis of several hundred of the donors, high-throughput TCR beta sequencing was used to judge whether each TCR beta V gene segment behaved as functional or pseudogenic. Donor age, sex, ethnicity and CMV serostatus were compiled alongside the repertoire data. A later genetic analysis used genome-wide SNP genotypes for about 55% of the 666 donors, treating that subset as a discovery cohort. Every discovery cohort repertoire had been produced on one sequencing platform. HLA typing included class I and class II loci at four-digit resolution. The number of typed donors differed by locus: about 629-630 for A, B, C, DRB1 and DQB1; some 500 for DQA1; approximately 610 for DPA1; and roughly 470 for DPB1. Because of strong linkage in the cohort, roughly 5 DR-DQ haplotypes were treated as single units for association and clustering. On average, over 200,000 unique TCR beta nucleotide sequences were sequenced per donor among 350 to 400 genotyped donors of the cohort, with 15% to 20% of those sequences being non-productive. General study outcomes and caveats: According to a later analysis, most CMV-associated TCR beta chains appeared to be HLA-restricted, and the HLA associations seemed to be driven largely by CMV exposure. A later analysis found that TCR association rates varied across HLA loci, with DRB1 alleles showing the most associated TCRs and HLA-C alleles the fewest. Several of the top co-occurrence clusters appeared to be linked to parvovirus B19, influenza, CMV and Epstein-Barr virus, according to a later analysis. In vitro tests confirmed that three of the cytomegalovirus-associated TCR beta chains recognize cytomegalovirus antigens. Cytomegalovirus status was reported to be diagnosed by the classifier with high specificity and sensitivity in both the original and validation cohorts. A further reported finding was that TCR beta sequences accurately predicted the HLA-A and HLA-B alleles for most subjects in the first cohort. About 17 rarely observed V segments, including chromosome 9 orphons, were excluded from the earlier analysis of approximately 500 of the donors because counts were too low. According to the authors, the approach could potentially be generalized to other disease states and immunological phenotypes. Linkage disequilibrium might explain the correlated functional status among segregating V segments, but an unknown experimental factor could not be ruled out. The cohort was sequenced for TCR beta chains only, and without alpha or paired-chain data the features that could be detected were limited. An earlier analysis of 450 to 750 of the donors showed that most TCR beta V segments appeared in productive rearrangements either about 87% or about 30% of the time, which broadly matched IMGT annotations. When HLA alleles, especially DR and DQ, strongly co-occurred, TCR associations were difficult to assign to individual alleles. Because some donors lacked HLA typing at each locus, the association tests relied only on the typed subset. Immune exposure information for the cohort was limited to CMV serostatus. According to a later genetic analysis, donors in an Asian-associated ancestry cluster had fewer N-insertions in productive TCRs than the approximately 630-donor mean. Compared with equally common non-associated chains, HLA-associated TCR beta chains in a later analysis were more clonally expanded and had lower generation probabilities. In a later analysis, some 17,000 TCR beta sequences were associated with specific HLA alleles at a false discovery rate of 0.05. While some public TCRs were present in many individuals, most TCR sequences turned up only very rarely across donors. An association between a missense DCLRE1C variant and V-gene and J-gene trimming of TCR beta chains was found in a later genetic analysis and replicated in an independent cohort. Some IMGT-functional V segments, including TRBV6-2 and TRBV6-3, could not be told apart with the 87-base-pair reads, so those segments were excluded. The presence/absence analyses assumed that sequencing depth was roughly uniform across donors, and that assumption may not be true. A cluster of highly shared sequence variants was judged likely to be a technical artifact of the sequencing pipeline. A total of roughly 160 TCR beta chains were listed by the study as associated with cytomegalovirus.

With regard to this clone: Its antigen remains undetermined. No base qualities exist here, and no much larger clone lies one base off it.

The cohort was made up of 500 to 800 healthy bone marrow donors. All cohort members were sampled while nominally healthy, although unrecorded immune exposures were likely present. The donor was CMV seropositive and belonged to the group of over 250 seropositive cohort members. Each donor provided a peripheral blood sample, and peripheral blood mononuclear cells were used for TCR beta sequencing. The Qiagen DNeasy Blood Extraction Kit was used to extract genomic DNA from the blood cell samples. Libraries were made using the immunoSEQ multiplex PCR assay. For the multiplex PCR, a mixture combining 60 forward primers for TCR Vbeta segments and 13 reverse primers for TCR Jbeta segments was used. A multiplex PCR assay on genomic DNA amplified the CDR3 region of rearranged TCR beta genes. On the Illumina HiSeq System, the amplified TCR beta libraries were sequenced as 87-base-pair reads. The paper's data handling went like this. A later analysis counted 65 million to 90 million unique TCR beta chains across the 700 or so repertoires, and some 11 million of these chains were shared by at least two donors. To remove PCR and sequencing errors, raw reads were error-corrected and collapsed into unique sequences using a nearest-neighbor algorithm that merged closely related sequences. V, D and J gene segments were assigned by aligning CDR3 sequences to IMGT reference sequences. For a sequence to be retained, a match of at least six nucleotides was required to both a V gene segment and a J gene segment. Rearrangements were called productive when the CDR3 lacked stop codons and stayed in frame with V and J; all others were non-productive. Following IMGT convention, CDR3 was defined as the stretch from the second conserved V-encoded cysteine to the conserved J-encoded phenylalanine. The earlier analysis of 500 to 750 of the donors excluded any sequence lacking an unambiguous match to a single V gene segment. An earlier analysis of a few hundred of the donors called V segments functional above 56.7% productive rearrangements and segregating when the between-donor standard deviation exceeded 5%. A statistical classification framework was built to diagnose cytomegalovirus status from the catalog of TCR beta chain sequences. V and J gene assignment, in a later analysis, came from comparing TCR nucleotide sequences with IMGT/GENE-DB human TR gene sequences. A later analysis assigned CDR3 sequences and most-parsimonious VDJ recombination scenarios with the TCRdist pipeline. In a later analysis, every TCR beta chain was defined by the combination of its CDR3 amino acid sequence and its V-gene family, and reads without a unique V-gene family were dropped. As a way to deal with suspected cross-contamination and a sequencing artifact, a later analysis dropped approximately 590 nucleotide sequences that were highly shared and had low generation probability. In a later analysis, a clonal expansion index for each public chain was calculated from normalized within-repertoire ranks of inferred template counts. In a later analysis, generation probabilities were computed using a VDJ recombination model fitted to out-of-frame rearrangements, and the results were checked against IGoR. In a later analysis, TCR-TCR, TCR-HLA and TCR-CMV co-occurrence was scored with hypergeometric tests, and a repertoire-size bias correction was applied to TCR pairs. False discovery rates were estimated in a later analysis by permuting HLA or CMV assignments 20 times. In a later analysis, co-occurring TCRs were grouped using DBSCAN, with TCRdist sequence similarity added in when clustering inside HLA-allele-positive subsets. Repertoires with fewer than 30,000 or more than 120,000 public chains, plus five repertoires with anomalous nucleotide sharing, were excluded from co-occurrence clustering. TCRdb took over this immuneACCESS table, retaining in-frame rearrangements with V and J assigned. Such tables are incomplete; in checked studies, under half of the missing clones stem from an unresolved V gene, and the remainder is unexplained. That table furnishes V, J and clone size, whereas the DNA furnished D and trimming. This sample comprises roughly 150,000 clones, more than 60% of them detected only once. The leading ten clones occupy 6.5% to 9% of the sample.

CDR1 SGDLS and CDR2 YYNGEE are derived from the germline V gene. Including cysteine and phenylalanine, the CDR3 has 16 amino acids. CDR3 DNA is the only sequence kept; it has 48 bases, read in frame from the first base. Cut back by 1 base and 6 bases, the V and J ends lie 16 bases apart. This sequence was found in a woman between 35 and 50 years old in good health and CMV-seropositive. The chain joins TRBV9 to TRBJ2-2; a tentative D match to TRBD1 spans 6 bases. The sample taken for sequencing was PBMCs. For the CDR3, the sequence is CASSVYQGISSGELFF. In nucleotides, the sequence is TGTGCCAGCAGCGTATATCAGGGGATTTCTTCCGGGGAGCTGTTTTTT.